Shown below are 2 T cell receptor beta chains from a single sample sequenced in a study of shared clonotypes between healthy human individuals. Profiled with immunoSEQ multiplex PCR; TCRdb holds only in-frame clones, not every one. The sample has about 1 million clones; around 76% are singletons. Sequencing was carried out using memory CD4+ T cells sorted from blood. Regarding subset: CD45RA-negative fraction. Receptors originate from a man aged 18 to 35 in good health.

Points on this clone: It may be a read error: a sequence one base away is much more abundant. This specimen includes other DNA sequences encoding the same CDR3. The chain joins TRBV11-3 to TRBJ1-1, with D unclear. Germline V gene lookup returns CDR1 SGHNT and CDR2 YENEEA. The ends were cut back, 1 base at V and 1 base at J, with 4 bases in the middle. CDR3 length: 13 residues. The CDR3 is CASSLGSNTEAFF. The CDR3, as DNA: TGTGCCAGCAGCTTAGGATCGAACACTGAAGCTTTCTTT.

This clone was recorded once. V usage is TRBV5-6 and J usage is TRBJ1-5; D not certain. V was shortened by 2 bases and J by 0 bases, with 6 bases between the two germline ends. CDR1 is SGHDT, CDR2 YYEEEE, per germline. The CDR3 spans 14 residues. CDR3 nucleotide sequence: TGTGCCAGCAGCTTCTCGGCTAGCAATCAGCCCCAGCATTTT. Encoded protein: CASSFSASNQPQHF.